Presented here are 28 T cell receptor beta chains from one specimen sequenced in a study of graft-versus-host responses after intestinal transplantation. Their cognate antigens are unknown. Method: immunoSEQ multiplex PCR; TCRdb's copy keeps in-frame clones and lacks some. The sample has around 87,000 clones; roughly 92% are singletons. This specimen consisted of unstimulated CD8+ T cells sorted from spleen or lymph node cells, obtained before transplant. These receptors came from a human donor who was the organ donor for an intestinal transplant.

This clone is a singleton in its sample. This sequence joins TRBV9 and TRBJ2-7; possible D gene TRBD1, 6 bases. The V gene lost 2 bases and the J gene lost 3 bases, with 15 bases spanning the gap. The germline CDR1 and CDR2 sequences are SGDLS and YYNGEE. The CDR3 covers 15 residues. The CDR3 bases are TGTGCCAGCAGCGTGAGGGCAGGGGTGAACTACGAGCAGTACTTC. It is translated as CASSVRAGVNYEQYF. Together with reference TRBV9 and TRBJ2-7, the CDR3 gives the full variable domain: DSGVTQTPKHLITATGQRVTLRCSPRSGDLSVYWYQQSLDQGLQFLIQYYNGEERAKGNILERFSAQQFPDLHSELNLSSLELGDSALYFCASSVRAGVNYEQYFGPGTRLTVT.

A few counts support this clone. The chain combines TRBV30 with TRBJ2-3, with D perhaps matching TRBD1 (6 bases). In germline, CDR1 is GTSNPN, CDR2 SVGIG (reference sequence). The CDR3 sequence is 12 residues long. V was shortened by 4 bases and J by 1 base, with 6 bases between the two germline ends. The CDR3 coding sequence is TGTGCCTGGACAGGGGGCACAGATACGCAGTATTTT. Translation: CAWTGGTDTQYF.

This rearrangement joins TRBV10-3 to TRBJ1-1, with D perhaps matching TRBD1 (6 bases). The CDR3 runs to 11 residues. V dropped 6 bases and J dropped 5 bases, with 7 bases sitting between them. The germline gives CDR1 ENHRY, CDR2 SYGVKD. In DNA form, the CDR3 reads TGTGCCATCAGCGGACAGACTGAAGCTTTCTTT. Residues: CAISGQTEAFF.

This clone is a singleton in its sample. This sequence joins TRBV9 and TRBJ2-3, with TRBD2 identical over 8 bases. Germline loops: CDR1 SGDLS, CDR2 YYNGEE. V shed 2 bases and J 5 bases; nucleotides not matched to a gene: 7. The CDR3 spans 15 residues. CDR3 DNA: TGTGCCAGCAGCGTTCGGGGGGGGCCGTTAGATACGCAGTATTTT. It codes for CASSVRGGPLDTQYF.

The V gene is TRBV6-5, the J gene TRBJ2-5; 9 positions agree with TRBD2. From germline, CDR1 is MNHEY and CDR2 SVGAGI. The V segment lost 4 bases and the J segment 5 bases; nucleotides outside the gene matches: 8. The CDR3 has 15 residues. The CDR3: CASSSAGLAYETQYF. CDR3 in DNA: TGTGCCAGCAGTTCCGCTGGACTAGCGTACGAGACCCAGTACTTC.

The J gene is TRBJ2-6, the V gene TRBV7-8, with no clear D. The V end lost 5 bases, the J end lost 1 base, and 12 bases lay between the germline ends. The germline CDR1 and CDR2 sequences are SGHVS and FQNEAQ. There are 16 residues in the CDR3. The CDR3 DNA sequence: TGTGCCAGCAGCCCGACACCGCCATCTGGGGCCAACGTCCTGACTTTC. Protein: CASSPTPPSGANVLTF.

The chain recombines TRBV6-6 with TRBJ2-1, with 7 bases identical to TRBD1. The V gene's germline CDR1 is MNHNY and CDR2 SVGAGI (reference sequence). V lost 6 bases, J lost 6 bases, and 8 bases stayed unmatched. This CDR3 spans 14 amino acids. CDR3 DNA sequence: TGTGCCAGCAGCCGTTCAGGGGGAAGCAATGAGCAGTTCTTC. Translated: CASSRSGGSNEQFF.

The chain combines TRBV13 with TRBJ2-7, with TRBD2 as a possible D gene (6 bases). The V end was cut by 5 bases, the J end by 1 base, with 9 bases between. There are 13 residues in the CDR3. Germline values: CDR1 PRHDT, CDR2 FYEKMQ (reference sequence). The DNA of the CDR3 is TGTGCCAGCAGCATCCGGGGGTCCTACGAGCAGTACTTC. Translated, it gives CASSIRGSYEQYF.

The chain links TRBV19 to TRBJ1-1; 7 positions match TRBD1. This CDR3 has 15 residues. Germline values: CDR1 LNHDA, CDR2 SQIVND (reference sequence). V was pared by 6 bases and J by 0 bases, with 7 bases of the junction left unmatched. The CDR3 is CASSETGFMNTEAFF. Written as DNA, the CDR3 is TGTGCCAGTAGCGAGACAGGGTTCATGAACACTGAAGCTTTCTTT. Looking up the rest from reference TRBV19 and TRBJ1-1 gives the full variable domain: DGGITQSPKYLFRKEGQNVTLSCEQNLNHDAMYWYRQDPGQGLRLIYYSQIVNDFQKGDIAEGYSVSREKKESFPLTVTSAQKNPTAFYLCASSETGFMNTEAFFGQGTRLTVV.

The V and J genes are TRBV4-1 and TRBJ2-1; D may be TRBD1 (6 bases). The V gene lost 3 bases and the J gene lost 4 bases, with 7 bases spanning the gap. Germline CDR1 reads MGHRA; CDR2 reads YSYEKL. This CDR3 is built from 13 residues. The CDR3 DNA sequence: TGCGCCAGCAGCCAGGGACAATACAATGAGCAGTTCTTC. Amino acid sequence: CASSQGQYNEQFF.

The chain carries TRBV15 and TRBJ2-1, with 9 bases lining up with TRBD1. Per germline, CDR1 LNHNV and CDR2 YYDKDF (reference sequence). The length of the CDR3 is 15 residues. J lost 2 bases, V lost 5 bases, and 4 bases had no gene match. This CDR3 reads CATSGRDRAYNEQFF. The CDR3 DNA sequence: TGTGCCACCAGCGGGCGGGACAGGGCCTACAATGAGCAGTTCTTC.

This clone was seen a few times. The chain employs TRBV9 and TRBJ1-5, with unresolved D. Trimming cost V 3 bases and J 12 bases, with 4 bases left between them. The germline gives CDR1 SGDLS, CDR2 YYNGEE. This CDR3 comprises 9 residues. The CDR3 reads CASSAHQHF. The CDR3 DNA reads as TGTGCCAGCAGCGCCCACCAGCATTTT.

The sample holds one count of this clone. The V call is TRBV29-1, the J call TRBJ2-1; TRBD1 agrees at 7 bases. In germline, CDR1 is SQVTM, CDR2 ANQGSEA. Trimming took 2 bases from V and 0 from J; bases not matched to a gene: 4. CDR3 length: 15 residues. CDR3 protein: CSVELWDSSYNEQFF. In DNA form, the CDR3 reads TGCAGCGTTGAACTTTGGGACAGCTCCTACAATGAGCAGTTCTTC.

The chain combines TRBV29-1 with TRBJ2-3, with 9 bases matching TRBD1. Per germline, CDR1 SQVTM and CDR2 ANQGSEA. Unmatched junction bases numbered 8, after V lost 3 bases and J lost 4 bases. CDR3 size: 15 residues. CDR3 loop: CSVERGTGIPDTQYF. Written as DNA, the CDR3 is TGCAGCGTTGAGCGAGGGACAGGGATACCAGATACGCAGTATTTT.

CDR3 amino acids: CASSPTRDSYEQYF. The CDR3 DNA follows: TGTGCCAGCAGTCCAACCCGGGACTCCTACGAGCAGTACTTC. The genes are TRBV27 and TRBJ2-7, with TRBD2 as a possible D gene (5 bases). Trimming cost V 5 bases and J 0 bases, with 11 bases left between them. The CDR3 totals 14 residues. Germline CDR1 reads MNHEY; CDR2 reads SMNVEV (reference sequence).

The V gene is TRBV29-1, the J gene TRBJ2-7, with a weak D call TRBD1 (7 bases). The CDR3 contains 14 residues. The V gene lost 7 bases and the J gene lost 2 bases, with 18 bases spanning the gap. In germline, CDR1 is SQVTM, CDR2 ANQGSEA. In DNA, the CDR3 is TGCAGCGCCAGTGGGGGGACAGCCACCTACGAGCAGTACTTC. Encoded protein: CSASGGTATYEQYF.

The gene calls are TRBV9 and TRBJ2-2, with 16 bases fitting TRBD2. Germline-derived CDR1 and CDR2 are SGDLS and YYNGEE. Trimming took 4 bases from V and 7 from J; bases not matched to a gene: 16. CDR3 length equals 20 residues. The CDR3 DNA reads TGTGCCAGCAGCTCTTCGCTGGGGACTAGCGGGGGGGCTTTAGTCGGGGAGCTGTTTTTT. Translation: CASSSSLGTSGGALVGELFF.

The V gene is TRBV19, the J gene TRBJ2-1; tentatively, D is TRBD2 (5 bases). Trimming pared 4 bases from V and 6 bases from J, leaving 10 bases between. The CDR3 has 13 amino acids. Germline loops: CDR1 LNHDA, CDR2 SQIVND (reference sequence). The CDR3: CASSTGLTNEQFF. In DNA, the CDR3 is TGTGCCAGTAGTACTGGACTCACCAATGAGCAGTTCTTC.

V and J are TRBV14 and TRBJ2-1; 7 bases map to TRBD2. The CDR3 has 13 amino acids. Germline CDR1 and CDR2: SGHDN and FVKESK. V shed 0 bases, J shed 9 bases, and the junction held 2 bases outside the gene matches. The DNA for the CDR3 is TGTGCCAGCAGCCAAGATCCGGGGGGTGAGCAGTTCTTC. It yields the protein CASSQDPGGEQFF.

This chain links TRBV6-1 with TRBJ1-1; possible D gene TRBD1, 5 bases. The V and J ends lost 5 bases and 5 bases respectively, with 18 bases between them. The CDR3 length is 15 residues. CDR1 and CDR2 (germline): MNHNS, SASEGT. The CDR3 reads CASSRSPGYRTEAFF. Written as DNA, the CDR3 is TGTGCCAGCAGTCGCAGCCCAGGGTATCGGACTGAAGCTTTCTTT.

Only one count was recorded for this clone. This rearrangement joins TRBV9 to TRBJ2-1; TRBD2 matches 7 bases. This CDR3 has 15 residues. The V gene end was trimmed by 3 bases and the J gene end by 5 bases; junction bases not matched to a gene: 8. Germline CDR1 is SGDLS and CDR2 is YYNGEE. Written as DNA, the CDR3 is TGTGCCAGCAGCGACCCCCGTCGGGGGGACAATGAGCAGTTCTTC. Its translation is CASSDPRRGDNEQFF.

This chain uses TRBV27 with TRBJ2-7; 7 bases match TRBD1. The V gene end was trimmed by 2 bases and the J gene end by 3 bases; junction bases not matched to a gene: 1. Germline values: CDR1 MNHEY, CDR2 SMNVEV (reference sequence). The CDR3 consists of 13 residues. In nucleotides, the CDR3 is TGTGCCAGCAGTTTACAGGGGGACTACGAGCAGTACTTC. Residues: CASSLQGDYEQYF.

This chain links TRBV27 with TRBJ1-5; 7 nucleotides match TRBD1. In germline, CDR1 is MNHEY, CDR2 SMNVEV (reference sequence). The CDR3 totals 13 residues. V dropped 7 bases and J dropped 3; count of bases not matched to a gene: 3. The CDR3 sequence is CASTTGYNQPQHF. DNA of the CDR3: TGTGCCAGCACGACAGGGTACAATCAGCCCCAGCATTTT.

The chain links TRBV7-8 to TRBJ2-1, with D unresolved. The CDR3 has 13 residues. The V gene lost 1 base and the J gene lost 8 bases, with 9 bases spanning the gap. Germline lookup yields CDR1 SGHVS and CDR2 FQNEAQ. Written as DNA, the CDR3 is TGTGCCAGCAGCTTAGGAACAGCCTATGAGCAGTTCTTC. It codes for CASSLGTAYEQFF.

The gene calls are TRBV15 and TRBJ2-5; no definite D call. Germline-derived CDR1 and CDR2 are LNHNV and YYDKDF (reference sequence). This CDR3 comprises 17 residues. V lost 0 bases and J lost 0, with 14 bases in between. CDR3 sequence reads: CATSRDVAGPNQETQYF. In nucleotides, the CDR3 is TGTGCCACCAGCAGAGATGTGGCAGGCCCGAACCAAGAGACCCAGTACTTC. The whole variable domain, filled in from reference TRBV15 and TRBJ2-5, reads DAMVIQNPRYQVTQFGKPVTLSCSQTLNHNVMYWYQQKSSQAPKLLFHYYDKDFNNEADTPDNFQSRRPNTSFCFLDIRSPGLGDTAMYLCATSRDVAGPNQETQYFGPGTRLLVL.

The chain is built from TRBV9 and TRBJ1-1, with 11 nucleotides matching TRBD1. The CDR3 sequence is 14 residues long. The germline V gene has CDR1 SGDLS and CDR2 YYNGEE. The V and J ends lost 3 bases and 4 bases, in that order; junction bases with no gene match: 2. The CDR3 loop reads CASSAGTGGTEAFF. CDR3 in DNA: TGTGCCAGCAGCGCCGGGACAGGGGGCACTGAAGCTTTCTTT.

Here the CDR3 reads CSVRAITYGYTF. The DNA of the CDR3 is TGCAGCGTCAGGGCGATAACCTATGGCTACACCTTC. The chain employs TRBV29-1 and TRBJ1-2; D is possibly TRBD1 (5 bases). The V gene's germline CDR1 is SQVTM and CDR2 ANQGSEA. There are 12 residues in the CDR3. Trimming pared 6 bases from V and 4 bases from J, leaving 12 bases between.

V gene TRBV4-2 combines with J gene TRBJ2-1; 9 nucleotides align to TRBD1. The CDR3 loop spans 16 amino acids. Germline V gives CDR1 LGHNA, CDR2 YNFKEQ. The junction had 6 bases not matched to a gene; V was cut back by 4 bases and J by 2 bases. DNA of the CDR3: TGTGCCAGCAGCCGGGAACAGGGGGCGACCTACAATGAGCAGTTCTTC. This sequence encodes CASSREQGATYNEQFF.